The TCR beta chain under discussion was sequenced for a study of type 1 regulatory T cells. TCRdb redid the calling of the reads with MiXCR, one entry per CDR3 protein. The table has around 88,000 distinct CDR3 sequences, around a third seen once; the top ten hold less than 2.5%. Sequencing was carried out using CD4+ T cells, either the whole sample or a sorted fraction (not recorded which). The source of this sequence is a human donor in good health.

This CDR3 is CASTWSWAQETQYF. The CDR3 DNA reads as TGTGCCAGCACCTGGTCTTGGGCCCAAGAGACCCAGTACTTC. This chain links TRBV7-9 with TRBJ2-5; D uncertain. CDR1 is SEHNR and CDR2 is FQNEAQ in the germline V gene (reference sequence). V lost 7 bases and J 1 base, leaving 13 bases between the germline ends. The CDR3 is 14 amino acids.